These 21 T cell receptor beta chains were all obtained from the same sample, sequenced in a study of OX40 agonist ivuxolimab in advanced cancers. Repertoires were generated with immunoSEQ multiplex PCR, while TCRdb's copy carries only in-frame clones and drops some. The repertoire holds 15,000 to 20,000 clones, with around 80% as singletons. The sequencing here drew on CD4+ or CD8+ T cells sorted from blood, taken in a trial of the OX40 agonist ivuxolimab. The source is an adult with an advanced solid tumor such as melanoma, head and neck, liver or kidney cancer.

This sequence joins TRBV6-5 and TRBJ1-5, with D maybe TRBD1 (5 bases). The germline V gene encodes CDR1 MNHEY and CDR2 SVGAGI. This CDR3 is built from 15 residues. Trimming stripped 6 bases from V and 3 bases from J, with 15 bases between. The CDR3: CASSRGRGHNQPQHF. CDR3 DNA: TGTGCCAGCAGCCGAGGTAGGGGTCACAATCAGCCCCAGCATTTT.

This clone has a single count. The chain couples TRBV30 to TRBJ1-2; TRBD1 is a possible D gene (5 bases). V was clipped by 0 bases and J by 5 bases, with 16 bases between them. The CDR3 extends over 15 amino acids. Germline CDR1 GTSNPN, CDR2 SVGIG (reference sequence). The CDR3 nucleotides read TGTGCCTGGAGTGTACTCGGGGGTATTGGTTATGGCTACACCTTC. It specifies CAWSVLGGIGYGYTF.

This clone is a singleton in its sample. This sequence joins TRBV5-5 and TRBJ1-2; no clear D. Germline CDR1 and CDR2: SGHKS and YYEKEE (reference sequence). The V and J ends lost 0 bases and 0 bases respectively, with 6 bases between them. This CDR3 spans 14 amino acids. In nucleotides, the CDR3 is TGTGCCAGCAGCTTGGTCCCCGCTAACTATGGCTACACCTTC. Its translation: CASSLVPANYGYTF.

V usage is TRBV6-5 and J usage is TRBJ2-2; 7 nucleotides match TRBD2. V lost 7 bases and J lost 5; bases outside the gene matches: 10. The germline gives CDR1 MNHEY, CDR2 SVGAGI. This CDR3 region has 15 residues. Here the CDR3 DNA reads TGTGCCAGCAAATTGAAGGCGCGGGGGACCGGGGAGCTGTTTTTT. Translating it yields CASKLKARGTGELFF.

The chain combines TRBV5-1 with TRBJ1-4; 8 bases fit TRBD1. This CDR3 contains 14 residues. Germline CDR1 reads SGHRS; CDR2 reads YFSETQ. Losses at the gene ends were 4 bases for V and 8 bases for J; bases not matched to a gene: 7. The CDR3 region is CASSIGQGGEKLFF. CDR3 coding DNA: TGCGCCAGCAGCATAGGACAGGGCGGCGAAAAACTGTTTTTT.

The chain employs TRBV28 and TRBJ2-5, with TRBD2 identical over 11 bases. The CDR3 spans 16 residues. V was pared by 6 bases and J by 4 bases, with 10 bases of the junction left unmatched. Germline V CDR1 and CDR2: MDHEN, SYDVKM. The chain's CDR3 is CASSQTSGGFSETQYF. The CDR3 nucleotides read TGTGCCAGCAGCCAAACTAGCGGGGGCTTCTCAGAGACCCAGTACTTC.

The rearrangement joins TRBV9 to TRBJ1-3, with 8 bases that match TRBD1. The CDR3 loop spans 16 amino acids. Looked up from germline, CDR1 is SGDLS and CDR2 is YYNGEE. V lost 4 bases to trimming and J lost 0 bases; unmatched junction nucleotides: 6. In DNA form, the CDR3 reads TGTGCCAGCAGCACAGGACAGGGAACCTCTGGAAACACCATATATTTT. It specifies CASSTGQGTSGNTIYF.

This clone was found a few times. V gene TRBV2 combines with J gene TRBJ1-5; D gene ambiguous. Germline V gene sequence: CDR1 SNHLY, CDR2 FYNNEI. Trimming took off 6 bases at V and 9 bases at J, with 9 bases between the two ends. This CDR3 region has 11 residues. The CDR3 here is CASSLGRPQHF. The CDR3 DNA follows: TGTGCCAGCAGCCTCGGTCGGCCCCAGCATTTT.

The chain joins TRBV4-1 to TRBJ2-5, with a weak D call TRBD1 (6 bases). The J call could be wrong; TRBJ2-7 is a better fit for the DNA end. This CDR3 comprises 14 residues. Germline V gene sequence: CDR1 MGHRA, CDR2 YSYEKL. This chain's CDR3 is CASSQVDSSYEQYF. The CDR3 DNA is TGCGCCAGCAGCCAAGTGGACAGTTCCTACGAGCAGTACTTC.

The chain carries TRBV7-8 and TRBJ1-6, with TRBD1 matching 11 bases. The CDR3 is made up of 15 amino acids. The junction had 10 bases not matched to a gene; V was cut back by 5 bases and J by 13 bases. In germline, CDR1 is SGHVS, CDR2 FQNEAQ. This CDR3 reads CASSGPGQGVAPLHF. The DNA for the CDR3 is TGTGCCAGCAGCGGCCCGGGACAGGGGGTCGCTCCCCTCCACTTT.

This rearrangement joins TRBV25-1 to TRBJ1-4; D unclear. The CDR3 loop spans 15 amino acids. The V end was cut by 1 base, the J end by 0 bases, with 6 bases between. Germline lookup yields CDR1 MGHDK and CDR2 SYGVNS. CDR3 loop: CASSESGATNEKLFF. The CDR3 DNA is TGTGCCAGCAGTGAATCTGGGGCAACTAATGAAAAACTGTTTTTT.

This clone was seen only once. The chain uses TRBV18 and TRBJ2-1, with 10 bases that match TRBD2. J was trimmed by 12 bases and V by 4 bases; bases with no gene match: 12. CDR1 and CDR2 from the germline V gene are KGHSH and LQKENI. This CDR3 has 15 residues. CDR3 sequence (DNA): TGTGCCAGCTCACGCGGCCTAGCGGGAGTGGGGGCGCAGTTCTTC. It specifies CASSRGLAGVGAQFF.

This sequence joins TRBV5-1 and TRBJ2-4; D is unclear. CDR1 is SGHRS, CDR2 YFSETQ, per germline. There are 13 residues in the CDR3. Trimming shortened V by 5 bases and J by 1 base, and 7 bases separated the two germline ends. In DNA, the CDR3 is TGCGCCAGCAGGTGGTCGGCCAAAAACATTCAGTACTTC. As protein: CASRWSAKNIQYF.

The V call is TRBV10-3, the J call TRBJ1-1; D remains ambiguous. Trimming took off 0 bases at V and 3 bases at J, with 14 bases between the two ends. Germline-derived CDR1 and CDR2 are ENHRY and SYGVKD. The CDR3 is 16 amino acids. CDR3 sequence: CAISESTLRRDTEAFF. CDR3 nucleotide sequence: TGTGCCATCAGTGAGTCGACTTTGCGGAGGGACACTGAAGCTTTCTTT.

CDR3 amino acids: CASSYLGAAIQYF. DNA for the CDR3: TGTGCCAGCAGTTACTTGGGGGCCGCCATTCAGTACTTC. The chain combines TRBV6-6 with TRBJ2-4; TRBD1 is a possible D gene (6 bases). The CDR3 has 13 amino acids. The germline V gene encodes CDR1 MNHNY and CDR2 SVGAGI (reference sequence). Trimming left V 1 base short and J 9 bases short, with 10 bases between.

This clone has more than one count but fewer than ten. The chain carries TRBV7-9 and TRBJ1-2; the D is unclear. The ends were cut back, 4 bases at V and 7 bases at J, with 10 bases in the middle. The CDR3 spans 12 residues. CDR1 is SEHNR, CDR2 FQNEAQ, per germline (reference sequence). CDR3 region: CASSSHHTGYTF. The CDR3, as DNA: TGTGCCAGCAGCTCCCACCACACTGGCTACACCTTC.

The chain recombines TRBV11-3 with TRBJ1-6, with TRBD1 identical over 10 bases. Trimming cost V 0 bases and J 9 bases; bases outside gene matches: 2. The germline V gene has CDR1 SGHNT and CDR2 YENEEA. The CDR3 runs 15 residues. This chain's CDR3 is CASSLDGTGVSPLHF. CDR3 sequence (DNA): TGTGCCAGCAGCTTAGATGGGACAGGGGTTTCACCCCTCCACTTT. The full variable domain, its missing parts supplied by reference TRBV11-3 and TRBJ1-6, is EAGVVQSPRYKIIEKKQPVAFWCNPISGHNTLYWYLQNLGQGPELLIRYENEEAVDDSQLPKDRFSAERLKGVDSTLKIQPAELGDSAVYLCASSLDGTGVSPLHFGNGTRLTVT.

Regarding this clone: Since a much larger clone is just one base distant, this may be a read error. This sample also contains other DNA sequences that code for the same CDR3. V is TRBV19 and J is TRBJ2-7; TRBD1 aligns across 7 bases. CDR1 and CDR2 (germline): LNHDA, SQIVND (reference sequence). CDR3 size: 14 residues. The chain's CDR3 is CASSNRGSSYEQYF. CDR3 nucleotides: TGTGCCAGTAGTAACAGGGGAAGCTCCTACGAGCAGTATTTC.

The chain uses TRBV6-1 and TRBJ2-3; TRBD2 matches at 8 bases. The V and J ends lost 1 base and 1 base, in that order; junction bases with no gene match: 1. From germline, CDR1 is MNHNS and CDR2 SASEGT. The CDR3 is 15 residues long. CDR3 nucleotide sequence: TGTGCCAGCAGTGAAGAGACTAGCGGCACAGATACGCAGTATTTT. Translation gives CASSEETSGTDTQYF.

In this sample, this clone turned up a few times. The rearrangement uses TRBV6-5 and TRBJ1-6; D unclear. The germline V and J ends were trimmed by 2 bases and 13 bases, with 12 bases remaining between them. Germline V CDR1 and CDR2: MNHEY, SVGAGI. The CDR3 contains 13 residues. The CDR3 nucleotides read TGTGCCAGCAGTTACGAGGGTAGTTCCCCCCTCCACTTT. It encodes CASSYEGSSPLHF.

CDR3: CASSRSERNEKLFF. The CDR3 DNA is TGCGCCAGCAGCCGTTCGGAAAGGAATGAAAAACTGTTTTTT. The chain employs TRBV4-1 and TRBJ1-4; D unclear. V gave up 4 bases and J gave up 5 bases, with 11 bases separating them. This CDR3 contains 14 residues. Germline V gene data show CDR1 as MGHRA and CDR2 as YSYEKL.